This T cell receptor beta chain was found in a study of human T cells and chemical hapten exposure (dated by TCRdb to the early 2020s). A note on the overall study: For sensitization, 2% DPC in acetone was applied to a 2 cm by 2 cm area of upper inner arm skin. Blood was sampled from patients pre-sensitization (week 0) and at 2, 6 and about 24 weeks after DPC sensitization. Blood for TCR sequencing was provided by twenty-nine alopecia patients at one to four time points (pre-sensitization, 2, 6 and 24 weeks). Patients additionally received weekly therapeutic DPC doses to the scalp throughout the roughly 25-week study period. Peripheral blood TCR repertoire changes were tracked in vivo in alopecia patients during primary and secondary sensitization to the hapten diphenylcyclopropenone (DPC). Patch testing on the upper back used Finn chambers containing 0.01% DPC, with scoring done after 6 days according to International Contact Dermatitis Research Group standards. The mostly female patient cohort included alopecia areata with under or over 50% scalp involvement, alopecia totalis and alopecia universalis. Libraries were combined into a pool for sequencing, and differences in TCR yield between samples came mainly from small differences in library volumes within the pool. What the study reported, not specific to this receptor: Because every patient had alopecia, a presumed autoimmune disease, the patients' immune response might differ from that of healthy individuals. Expanded TCRs formed significantly more large CDR3 similarity clusters than pre-sensitization or healthy control sets, consistent with antigen-driven responses. Patch test score was positively correlated with the number of PT1 expanded TCRs, with significance at thresholds 8, 16 and 32 but not at 4. Repeated subsampling changed both the strength of the expansion versus patch-test correlation and the threshold at which that correlation became significant. DPC sensitization did not change the number of TCRs with a frequency above 1 in 1000, and there was no evidence of changes in global repertoire structure.

In its sample, this clonotype was seen once. Its antigen is unknown. No base quality values were provided; no much bigger clone lies one nucleotide off. The sample's time point label is to be understood as: patch test 3, about 24 weeks after DPC sensitization. The label giving this sample's treatment or condition can be read as: therapeutic diphenylcyclopropenone sensitization with weekly scalp DPC. At each patch-test visit, blood was drawn before the patch test was applied. Patients were considered eligible if aged 18 to 70, diagnosed with alopecia and deemed suitable for DPC therapy, and patients were excluded if pregnant. Total RNA was extracted from unfractionated whole blood collected in Tempus Blood RNA tubes. From the germline V gene, CDR1 is MDHEN and CDR2 is SYDVKM. There are 14 amino acids in the CDR3, from cysteine to phenylalanine inclusive. Kept here is only the CDR3 DNA, which spans 42 bases and is read in frame from base 1. A distance of 14 bases separates the germline ends of V and J, which lose 5 bases and 3 bases respectively.

Libraries were built with RACE. The instrument was a NextSeq 500. Library preparation attached unique molecular identifiers to individual cDNA molecules for quantitative, reproducible TCR counting. Both TCR alpha and TCR beta chains were sequenced from each blood RNA sample. The authors processed their data as follows. Samples had a median of roughly 98,000 TCRs, with a range from about 23,224 to 700,000. The Decombinator software suite was used to annotate the V, J and CDR3 of the TCR reads. To make PS versus PT1 abundance plots, every sample was subsampled to the same number of TCRs (28,000). Expanded TCRs were defined as absent before sensitization and observed at least eight times at the 2-week time point. TCRdb reran the public reads through fastp at Q25 and MiXCR, keeping productive beta chains. Every CDR3 protein is listed once, alongside the most common genes and DNA of its rows. It is TCRdb's table, rather than the study itself, that gives the V and J calls and clone size. Present in this sample are around 200,000 distinct CDR3 sequences, approximately 26% of which were seen just once. The biggest ten clones account for roughly 2.4% of the sample.

The sequencing here drew on whole blood, taken in connection with sensitization to the hapten diphenylcyclopropenone (DPC). The receptor comes from a middle-aged woman with alopecia areata. Some clones in this sample may be carry-over from other donors' samples. This receptor chain uses TRBV28 and TRBJ2-7; confidence is insufficient to name the D gene. The CDR3 region: CASSTPQLRYEQYF. The DNA sequence is given as TGTGCCAGCAGTACGCCCCAACTTCGCTACGAGCAGTACTTC. The CDR3, completed at both ends by the reference TRBV28 and TRBJ2-7 genes, gives the full variable domain DVKVTQSSRYLVKRTGEKVFLECVQDMDHENMFWYRQDPGLGLRLIYFSYDVKMKEKGDIPEGYSVSREKKERFSLILESASTNQTSMYLCASSTPQLRYEQYFGPGTRLTVT.